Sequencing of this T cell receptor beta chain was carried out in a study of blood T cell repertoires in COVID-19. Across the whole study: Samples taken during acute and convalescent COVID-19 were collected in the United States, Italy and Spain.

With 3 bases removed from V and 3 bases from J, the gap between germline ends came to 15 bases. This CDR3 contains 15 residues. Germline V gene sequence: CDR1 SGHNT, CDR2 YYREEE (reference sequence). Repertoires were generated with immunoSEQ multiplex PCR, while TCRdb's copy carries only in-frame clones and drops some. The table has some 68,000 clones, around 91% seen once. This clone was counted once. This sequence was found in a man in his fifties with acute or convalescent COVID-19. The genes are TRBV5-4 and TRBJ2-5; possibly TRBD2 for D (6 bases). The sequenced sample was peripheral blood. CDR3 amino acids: CASSSPTGGEETQYF. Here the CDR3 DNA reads TGTGCCAGCAGCTCCCCAACGGGCGGGGAAGAGACCCAGTACTTC. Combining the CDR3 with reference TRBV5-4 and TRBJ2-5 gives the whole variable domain ETGVTQSPTHLIKTRGQQVTLRCSSQSGHNTVSWYQQALGQGPQFIFQYYREEENGRGNFPPRFSGLQFPNYSSELNVNALELDDSALYLCASSSPTGGEETQYFGPGTRLLVL.